This T cell receptor beta chain was profiled in a study of T cells in Graves' hyperthyroidism and ophthalmopathy. V lost 3 bases and J 4 bases, leaving 19 bases between the germline ends. Looked up from germline, CDR1 is MGHRA and CDR2 is YSYEKL. The CDR3 has 16 residues. Amplified TCR beta CDR3 regions derived from RNA transcripts. In the first-round RT-PCR of the TCR CDR3, the HTBI primer set was used. TCRdb re-analysed the multiplex PCR reads in MiXCR, keeping a single row per CDR3 protein. The sample contains a few hundred thousand distinct CDR3 sequences, just under 15% of which appear only once.

The sequenced material came from blood. The sequence derives from a woman in her twenties or thirties with Graves' hyperthyroidism. This chain uses TRBV4-1 with TRBJ2-7; no definite D call. The CDR3 DNA reads as TGCGCCAGCAGCCACATTTTACAGCCCCCCTCATACGAGCAGTACTTC. Its protein product is CASSHILQPPSYEQYF.